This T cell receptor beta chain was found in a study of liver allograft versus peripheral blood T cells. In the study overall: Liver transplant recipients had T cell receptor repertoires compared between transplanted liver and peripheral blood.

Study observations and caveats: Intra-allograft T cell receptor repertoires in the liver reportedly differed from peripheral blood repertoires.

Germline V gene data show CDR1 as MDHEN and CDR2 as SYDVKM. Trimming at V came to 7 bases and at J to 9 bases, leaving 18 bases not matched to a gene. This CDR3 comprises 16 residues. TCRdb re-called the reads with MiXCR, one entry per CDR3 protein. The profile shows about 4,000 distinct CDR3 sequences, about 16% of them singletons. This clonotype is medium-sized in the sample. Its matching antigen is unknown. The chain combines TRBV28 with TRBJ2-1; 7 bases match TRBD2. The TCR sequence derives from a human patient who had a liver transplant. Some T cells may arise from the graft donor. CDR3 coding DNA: TGTGCCAGCACCCATCTTGGGGGGGAGCGGTTGGGTGAGCAGTTCTTC. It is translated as CASTHLGGERLGEQFF.